These 20 T cell receptor beta chains were all obtained from the same sample, sequenced in a study of Tregs in tolerant kidney transplant recipients. Repertoires were generated with immunoSEQ multiplex PCR, while TCRdb's copy carries only in-frame clones and drops some. The sample lists about 110,000 clones, around 89% occurring once. The sample consisted of CD4+ T cells from blood, taken before the transplant. The receptors come from a human donor who received a combined kidney and bone marrow transplant.

The rearrangement links TRBV9 to TRBJ1-1; 12 positions match TRBD1. The CDR3 is made up of 16 amino acids. Germline V gene data show CDR1 as SGDLS and CDR2 as YYNGEE. The V and J ends lost 2 bases and 5 bases, in that order; junction bases with no gene match: 7. CDR3 sequence reads: CASSVQGTGGRTEAFF. The CDR3 DNA sequence: TGTGCCAGCAGCGTCCAGGGGACAGGGGGCCGTACTGAAGCTTTCTTT. Full variable domain (missing parts from reference TRBV9 and TRBJ1-1): DSGVTQTPKHLITATGQRVTLRCSPRSGDLSVYWYQQSLDQGLQFLIQYYNGEERAKGNILERFSAQQFPDLHSELNLSSLELGDSALYFCASSVQGTGGRTEAFFGQGTRLTVV.

This chain joins TRBV7-2 and TRBJ2-2; 7 bases agree with TRBD2. There are 17 residues in the CDR3. Unmatched junction bases numbered 13, after V lost 3 bases and J lost 6 bases. Germline-derived CDR1 and CDR2 are SGHTA and FQGNSA. The chain's CDR3 is CASSLSLAAGGAGELFF. The CDR3 coding sequence is TGTGCCAGCAGCTTGAGCCTAGCGGCGGGTGGCGCCGGGGAGCTGTTTTTT. The full variable domain, with the rest looked up from reference TRBV7-2 and TRBJ2-2, is GAGVSQSPSNKVTEKGKDVELRCDPISGHTALYWYRQSLGQGLEFLIYFQGNSAPDKSGLPSDRFSAERTGGSVSTLTIQRTQQEDSAVYLCASSLSLAAGGAGELFFGEGSRLTVL.

The CDR3 DNA follows: TGTGCCAGCAGCCCCCGGACTAGCGGGGGGTACAATGAGCAGTTCTTC. It is translated as CASSPRTSGGYNEQFF. V is TRBV7-9 and J is TRBJ2-1; 14 bases are shared with TRBD2. Germline V lookup: CDR1 SEHNR, CDR2 FQNEAQ (reference sequence). V was pared by 5 bases and J by 4 bases, with 4 bases of the junction left unmatched. This CDR3 contains 16 residues.

The table lists this clone with a count of one. V and J are TRBV5-4 and TRBJ2-7, with 10 bases lining up with TRBD1. The V gene end was trimmed by 5 bases and the J gene end by 2 bases; junction bases not matched to a gene: 4. This CDR3 comprises 14 residues. The germline V gene encodes CDR1 SGHNT and CDR2 YYREEE (reference sequence). CDR3 sequence (DNA): TGTGCCAGCAGTAACGGACAGGGGGCCTACGAGCAGTACTTC. Translated: CASSNGQGAYEQYF.

V is TRBV5-1 and J is TRBJ2-5, with 9 bases fitting TRBD1. J lost 1 base, V lost 1 base, and 5 bases had no gene match. CDR3 length: 16 amino acids. In germline, CDR1 is SGHRS, CDR2 YFSETQ. The CDR3 DNA sequence: TGCGCCAGCAGCTTGCTCTCGACAGGGGGCCAAGAGACCCAGTACTTC. Its protein is CASSLLSTGGQETQYF.

The V call is TRBV10-3, the J call TRBJ2-5; no clear D. V was trimmed by 8 bases and J by 4 bases, leaving 14 bases between them. In germline, CDR1 is ENHRY, CDR2 SYGVKD. The CDR3 totals 13 residues. The CDR3: CAIGSDGSETQYF. Here the CDR3 DNA reads TGTGCCATCGGAAGCGACGGTTCAGAGACCCAGTACTTC.

This clone was counted a few times. The chain links TRBV19 to TRBJ1-2; unclear D gene. Per germline, CDR1 LNHDA and CDR2 SQIVND (reference sequence). The germline V and J ends were trimmed by 6 bases and 2 bases, with 7 bases remaining between them. There are 12 residues in the CDR3. The CDR3 bases are TGTGCCAGTAGGGGCCGGAACTATGGCTACACCTTC. Translated: CASRGRNYGYTF.

This chain connects TRBV27 to TRBJ2-3; D possibly corresponds to TRBD2 (5 bases). The germline CDR1 and CDR2 sequences are MNHEY and SMNVEV (reference sequence). This CDR3 is built from 14 residues. V was trimmed by 5 bases and J by 0 bases, leaving 9 bases between them. CDR3 in DNA: TGTGCCAGCAGTCCCGAGCGGAGCACAGATACGCAGTATTTT. This encodes CASSPERSTDTQYF.

This clone was observed a handful of times. The genes are TRBV15 and TRBJ1-2; 8 bases align to TRBD1. The V and J ends lost 4 bases and 13 bases, in that order; junction bases with no gene match: 14. The CDR3 consists of 14 residues. Per the germline V gene, CDR1 is LNHNV and CDR2 is YYDKDF (reference sequence). Here the CDR3 DNA reads TGTGCCACCAGCACCAGGCAGACGGACAGGGATCTCACCTTC. Protein: CATSTRQTDRDLTF.

The CDR3 sequence: CASSLGNNEQFF. For the CDR3, the DNA is TGCGCCAGCAGCTTGGGTAACAATGAGCAGTTCTTC. The chain couples TRBV5-1 to TRBJ2-1, with D hard to call. From germline, CDR1 is SGHRS and CDR2 YFSETQ. CDR3 length: 12 amino acids. Trimming cost V 0 bases and J 5 bases, with 3 bases left between them.

This chain links TRBV4-1 with TRBJ2-1, with a tentative D call TRBD2 (6 bases). The CDR3 runs to 16 residues. Germline lookup yields CDR1 MGHRA and CDR2 YSYEKL. Trimming removed 0 bases at V and 4 bases at J, with 13 bases between. CDR3 DNA: TGCGCCAGCAGCCAAGAAGTGCCTAGCGAATACAATGAGCAGTTCTTC. Residues: CASSQEVPSEYNEQFF.

The CDR3 sequence is CASSQKFGRDIQYF. In nucleotides, the CDR3 is TGTGCCAGCAGTCAAAAATTCGGGCGGGACATTCAGTACTTC. The chain employs TRBV28 and TRBJ2-4, with D tentatively TRBD2 (5 bases). CDR3 length equals 14 residues. V lost 5 bases and J 8 bases, leaving 16 bases between the germline ends. The germline V gene encodes CDR1 MDHEN and CDR2 SYDVKM.

The rearrangement uses TRBV11-2 and TRBJ2-4; D gene unclear. Germline lookup yields CDR1 SGHAT and CDR2 FQNNGV. Trimming pared 1 base from V and 2 bases from J, leaving 9 bases between. CDR3 length: 15 residues. Here the CDR3 reads CASSLVIVTKNIQYF. CDR3 coding DNA: TGTGCCAGCAGCTTAGTGATAGTTACCAAAAACATTCAGTACTTC.

The J gene is TRBJ2-1, the V gene TRBV6-5; D remains ambiguous. Between the trimmed V and J ends, which lost 2 bases and 8 bases, there was a span of 16 bases. The CDR3 is made up of 15 amino acids. From germline, CDR1 is MNHEY and CDR2 SVGAGI. The CDR3 loop reads CASSYGGASIHEQFF. The CDR3 DNA follows: TGTGCCAGCAGTTACGGCGGAGCCTCAATCCATGAGCAGTTCTTC.

The chain uses TRBV28 and TRBJ1-1; 11 nucleotides align to TRBD1. The CDR3 totals 16 residues. Per the germline V gene, CDR1 is MDHEN and CDR2 is SYDVKM. The V segment lost 6 bases and the J segment 0 bases; nucleotides outside the gene matches: 6. The CDR3 region is CASSSGQGDMNTEAFF. In nucleotides, the CDR3 is TGTGCCAGCAGCTCGGGACAGGGGGACATGAACACTGAAGCTTTCTTT.

The DNA of the CDR3 is TGTGCCAGCAGTTTAGACAGAATGGGATATAGCAATCAGCCCCAGCATTTT. Translation: CASSLDRMGYSNQPQHF. The rearrangement links TRBV28 to TRBJ1-5; a weak D match, TRBD1 (5 bases). With 2 bases removed from V and 0 bases from J, the gap between germline ends came to 14 bases. Germline V gives CDR1 MDHEN, CDR2 SYDVKM. CDR3 length equals 17 residues.

The genes are TRBV19 and TRBJ2-5; D remains unclear. This CDR3 has 11 residues. V lost 6 bases, J lost 4 bases, and 6 bases lay in between. Germline-derived CDR1 and CDR2 are LNHDA and SQIVND (reference sequence). CDR3 DNA sequence: TGTGCCAGTAGCCTAGGAGAGACCCAGTACTTC. It translates to CASSLGETQYF.

The chain links TRBV6-6 to TRBJ1-1; maybe TRBD1 (5 bases). The CDR3 contains 15 residues. Looked up from germline, CDR1 is MNHNY and CDR2 is SVGAGI (reference sequence). V lost 0 bases, J lost 12 bases, and 20 bases lay in between. The CDR3 reads CASSYSSGPGPPTFF. In DNA form, the CDR3 reads TGTGCCAGCAGTTACTCGTCAGGGCCAGGACCACCGACTTTCTTT.

The chain uses TRBV6-5 and TRBJ1-2, with D possibly matching TRBD1 (5 bases). V shed 0 bases and J shed 5 bases, with 10 bases lying between them. The CDR3 length is 14 residues. Germline CDR1 and CDR2: MNHEY and SVGAGI. CDR3 residues: CASSYSAGPYGYTF. CDR3 DNA: TGTGCCAGCAGTTACTCGGCAGGGCCATATGGCTACACCTTC.

The chain carries TRBV7-2 and TRBJ2-3, with TRBD2 matching 9 bases. The CDR3 consists of 19 residues. With V trimmed by 2 bases and J by 4 bases, 16 bases remained unmatched. Looked up from germline, CDR1 is SGHTA and CDR2 is FQGNSA. The CDR3 nucleotides read TGTGCCAGCAGCTTATTGTCTTTCGGCGGGAGGGCAAGCGCAGATACGCAGTATTTT. Protein sequence: CASSLLSFGGRASADTQYF. The full variable domain, rest sourced from reference TRBV7-2 and TRBJ2-3, is GAGVSQSPSNKVTEKGKDVELRCDPISGHTALYWYRQSLGQGLEFLIYFQGNSAPDKSGLPSDRFSAERTGGSVSTLTIQRTQQEDSAVYLCASSLLSFGGRASADTQYFGPGTRLTVL.